These 5 T cell receptor beta chains originate from one sample sequenced in a study of CD8+ T cells in alopecia areata. The treatment denotes: oral pan-JAK inhibitor, 5-10 mg twice daily. Reverse transcribed after extraction, RNA yielded cDNA as the sequencing template. Assay used: immunoSEQ multiplex PCR; TCRdb lists only in-frame clones, some missing. This sample carries roughly 120,000 clones, 50% to 75% of them seen once, and the ten largest clones take 9% to 15%. The sequenced sample was CD8+ T cells sorted from blood, obtained at week 24, from a patient treated with tofacitinib. These receptors were collected from a human donor with alopecia areata.

V and J are TRBV27 and TRBJ1-1; tentatively, D is TRBD1 (5 bases). Germline values: CDR1 MNHEY, CDR2 SMNVEV (reference sequence). The length of the CDR3 is 16 residues. V was trimmed by 1 base and J by 0 bases, leaving 12 bases between them. For the CDR3, the DNA is TGTGCCAGCAGTTTATTTGGGGGAGTATTGAACACTGAAGCTTTCTTT. Protein sequence: CASSLFGGVLNTEAFF.

This clone was seen a few times. At one end the junction does not follow the germline gene, possibly because of a read error. The rearrangement uses TRBV6-1 and TRBJ2-1; 12 bases are a match to TRBD2. The CDR3 extends over 16 amino acids. CDR1 and CDR2 (germline): MNHNS, SASEGT. The CDR3 region is CAISDGLAGGDNEQFF. The CDR3, as DNA: TGTGCCATCAGTGACGGGCTAGCGGGGGGGGACAATGAGCAGTTCTTC.

This clone has only a few counts. The sample carries other DNA sequences with the same CDR3. The chain uses TRBV18 and TRBJ2-5; no firm D call. Looked up from germline, CDR1 is KGHSH and CDR2 is LQKENI. The CDR3 totals 12 residues. V lost 2 bases and J lost 3, with 4 bases in between. CDR3 coding DNA: TGTGCCAGCTCACCAGGGGAAGAGACCCAGTACTTC. It is translated as CASSPGEETQYF.

The J gene is TRBJ2-1, the V gene TRBV27; 10 nucleotides agree with TRBD1. V trimming: 5 bases; J trimming: 4 bases; junction bases outside the gene matches: 8. Germline CDR1 and CDR2: MNHEY and SMNVEV (reference sequence). The CDR3 is 16 residues long. Here the CDR3 DNA reads TGTGCCAGCAGTACCACCGGGACAGGGGTTTACAATGAGCAGTTCTTC. Amino acid sequence: CASSTTGTGVYNEQFF.

CDR3 sequence reads: CASTPGDEQYF. The DNA of the CDR3 is TGTGCCAGCACCCCAGGGGACGAGCAGTACTTC. The rearrangement joins TRBV11-1 to TRBJ2-7, with a tentative D call TRBD1 (6 bases). V was cut by 7 bases and J by 5 bases, with 9 bases left in between. This CDR3 spans 11 amino acids. In germline, CDR1 is SGHAT, CDR2 FQDESV (reference sequence).